These 18 T cell receptor beta chains were all obtained from the same sample, sequenced in a study of blood T cell repertoires in COVID-19 (dated by TCRdb to about 2020). The method behind the library was the immunoSEQ multiplex PCR assay. The table comes from immuneACCESS by way of TCRdb, which keeps in-frame sequences with V and J called. Part of the clones is missing from these tables; in studies checked, under half for an unresolved V gene and the rest for unknown reasons. A total of some 76,000 clones appear in this sample, about 85% of them only once. About 13% of the sample rests with the top ten. The sequenced sample consisted of peripheral blood. The receptor set was obtained from a man aged 50 to 59 with COVID-19, enrolled during active disease.

This chain connects TRBV5-1 to TRBJ2-7; the D is unclear. CDR3 length equals 11 residues. Germline assignment: CDR1 SGHRS and CDR2 YFSETQ. The V end lost 3 bases, the J end lost 4 bases, and 5 bases lay between the germline ends. The CDR3 protein is CASSSNYEQYF. The CDR3 DNA follows: TGCGCCAGCAGCTCTAATTACGAGCAGTACTTC.

The chain is built from TRBV28 and TRBJ1-6, with TRBD1 matching over 8 bases. The CDR3 runs to 14 residues. Germline trimming cut 9 bases from V and 10 bases from J; bases unmatched to any gene: 11. Germline-derived CDR1 and CDR2 are MDHEN and SYDVKM. The CDR3 region has the DNA TGTGCCAGTCAACTAGGACAGGGTAGCTCACCCCTCCACTTT. It yields the protein CASQLGQGSSPLHF.

The rearrangement links TRBV2 to TRBJ2-5; possibly TRBD2 for D (5 bases). The germline V gene has CDR1 SNHLY and CDR2 FYNNEI. The ends were cut back, 7 bases at V and 4 bases at J, with 13 bases in the middle. This CDR3 spans 13 amino acids. The CDR3 spells CASKRQPGETQYF. The CDR3 DNA is TGTGCCAGCAAGCGGCAGCCCGGAGAGACCCAGTACTTC.

The chain is built from TRBV27 and TRBJ2-4, with 8 bases aligning to TRBD2. The CDR3 spans 17 residues. V lost 6 bases to trimming and J lost 0 bases; unmatched junction nucleotides: 10. Germline V CDR1 and CDR2: MNHEY, SMNVEV (reference sequence). For the CDR3, the DNA is TGTGCCAGCAGCTCCGTGCTAGCGGGCCTAGCCAAAAACATTCAGTACTTC. Translation gives CASSSVLAGLAKNIQYF.

A remark on this clone: Other DNA sequences within the sample encode an identical CDR3. V is TRBV11-2 and J is TRBJ2-7; D gene unclear. CDR3 length equals 11 residues. Germline-derived CDR1 and CDR2 are SGHAT and FQNNGV. Trimming removed 4 bases from V and 2 bases from J, with 3 bases in between. CDR3 nucleotide sequence: TGTGCCAGCAGCTCTACCTACGAGCAGTACTTC. It codes for CASSSTYEQYF.

The chain links TRBV5-1 to TRBJ1-5, with D tentatively TRBD1 (6 bases). Germline V CDR1 and CDR2: SGHRS, YFSETQ. Trimming took 4 bases from V and 3 from J, leaving 11 bases between them. The CDR3 consists of 14 residues. The CDR3 nucleotides are TGCGCCAGCAGCCTGACAGGTAACAATCAGCCCCAGCATTTT. Amino acids: CASSLTGNNQPQHF. Complete variable domain (other parts from reference TRBV5-1 and TRBJ1-5): KAGVTQTPRYLIKTRGQQVTLSCSPISGHRSVSWYQQTPGQGLQFLFEYFSETQRNKGNFPGRFSGRQFSNSRSEMNVSTLELGDSALYLCASSLTGNNQPQHFGDGTRLSIL.

Here the CDR3 DNA reads TGTGCCAGCAGTCAACCAGGGTCCTATGGCTACACCTTC. Protein sequence: CASSQPGSYGYTF. The V call is TRBV28, the J call TRBJ1-2; a weak D match, TRBD1 (5 bases). Germline-derived CDR1 and CDR2 are MDHEN and SYDVKM. The CDR3 length is 13 residues. V was shortened by 5 bases and J by 4 bases, with 11 bases between the two germline ends.

This sequence joins TRBV7-9 and TRBJ2-7, with D maybe TRBD1 (6 bases). V was cut by 1 base and J by 8 bases, with 15 bases left in between. The germline V gene has CDR1 SEHNR and CDR2 FQNEAQ (reference sequence). The CDR3 is made up of 14 amino acids. CDR3 amino acids: CASSLDVGATKQYF. The CDR3 DNA follows: TGTGCCAGCAGCTTAGATGTGGGGGCTACGAAGCAGTACTTC. Combining the CDR3 with reference TRBV7-9 and TRBJ2-7 gives the whole variable domain DTGVSQNPRHKITKRGQNVTFRCDPISEHNRLYWYRQTLGQGPEFLTYFQNEAQLEKSRLLSDRFSAERPKGSFSTLEIQRTEQGDSAMYLCASSLDVGATKQYFGPGTRLTVT.

This clone was detected a few times. The gene calls are TRBV6-6 and TRBJ1-2, with 7 bases aligning to TRBD1. Germline trimming cut 6 bases from V and 0 bases from J; bases unmatched to any gene: 4. Germline CDR1 MNHNY, CDR2 SVGAGI (reference sequence). This CDR3 is built from 14 residues. CDR3 amino acids: CASSPGTANYGYTF. The CDR3 DNA follows: TGTGCCAGCAGCCCTGGGACAGCTAACTATGGCTACACCTTC.

The CDR3 nucleotides read TGTGCCAGCAGCCAGGGACTCCAGGCGCCCTTACCGTACGAGCAGTACTTC. Translating it yields CASSQGLQAPLPYEQYF. The V and J genes are TRBV3-1 (or the pseudogene TRBV3-2) and TRBJ2-7; perhaps TRBD2 as D (6 bases). The germline gives CDR1 LGHDT, CDR2 YNNKEL (reference sequence). CDR3 length: 17 amino acids. V gave up 3 bases and J gave up 4 bases, with 22 bases separating them.

The chain combines TRBV6-4 with TRBJ2-1; tentatively, D is TRBD1 (6 bases). The germline CDR1 and CDR2 sequences are MRHNA and SNTAGT. The CDR3 contains 14 residues. Trimming left V 3 bases short and J 0 bases short, with 6 bases between. CDR3 DNA sequence: TGTGCCAGCAGTGAGGACAGCTCCTACAATGAGCAGTTCTTC. Its protein is CASSEDSSYNEQFF.

The table lists this clone with many counts. DNA for the CDR3: TGTGCCAGCAGACCGTTAGGGGGTGTGAACACTGAAGCTTTCTTT. It translates to CASRPLGGVNTEAFF. The chain employs TRBV6-6 and TRBJ1-1; D possibly corresponds to TRBD1 (6 bases). CDR1 is MNHNY and CDR2 is SVGAGI in the germline V gene (reference sequence). The germline V and J ends were trimmed by 6 bases and 0 bases, with 14 bases remaining between them. The CDR3 runs to 15 residues.

This chain connects TRBV30 to TRBJ2-3; TRBD1 agrees at 7 bases. Trimming at V came to 0 bases and at J to 3 bases, leaving 15 bases not matched to a gene. The CDR3 sequence is 18 residues long. The germline V gene has CDR1 GTSNPN and CDR2 SVGIG (reference sequence). Here the CDR3 DNA reads TGTGCCTGGAGTGTACGGTTACAGGGGCGAAAAGGGACAGATACGCAGTATTTT. It yields the protein CAWSVRLQGRKGTDTQYF.

The V and J genes are TRBV27 and TRBJ1-5; 11 bases align to TRBD1. In germline, CDR1 is MNHEY, CDR2 SMNVEV (reference sequence). The V segment lost 5 bases and the J segment 7 bases; nucleotides outside the gene matches: 7. The CDR3 sequence is 15 residues long. CDR3 nucleotide sequence: TGTGCCAGCAGTCTTAGGACAGGGGGCTTGCAGCCCCAGCATTTT. Translated: CASSLRTGGLQPQHF.

This chain joins TRBV29-1 and TRBJ1-1; D is ambiguous. The CDR3 totals 11 residues. The V gene lost 7 bases and the J gene lost 8 bases, with 14 bases spanning the gap. Looked up from germline, CDR1 is SQVTM and CDR2 is ANQGSEA. The CDR3 DNA sequence: TGCAGCGCCTGGTCCTCGGGGGAAGCTTTCTTT. This codes for CSAWSSGEAFF.

V is TRBV7-2 and J is TRBJ2-1; TRBD2 aligns across 7 bases. The germline V gene encodes CDR1 SGHTA and CDR2 FQGNSA. The V gene end was trimmed by 3 bases and the J gene end by 10 bases; junction bases not matched to a gene: 12. This CDR3 contains 15 residues. CDR3 coding DNA: TGTGCCAGCAGCTTCCAAGGGAGGGCCCTTAACGAGCAGTTCTTC. This sequence encodes CASSFQGRALNEQFF.

The gene calls are TRBV5-1 and TRBJ1-4; D is uncertain. Germline lookup yields CDR1 SGHRS and CDR2 YFSETQ. The CDR3 is made up of 13 amino acids. V was cut by 0 bases and J by 5 bases, with 5 bases left in between. CDR3 loop: CASSLAPNEKLFF. CDR3 bases: TGCGCCAGCAGCTTGGCTCCCAATGAAAAACTGTTTTTT.

J is TRBJ2-7 and V is TRBV28, with TRBD1 matching 11 bases. This CDR3 spans 14 amino acids. Germline values: CDR1 MDHEN, CDR2 SYDVKM. V lost 6 bases, J lost 6 bases, and 7 bases stayed unmatched. The CDR3 sequence: CASRLPGTGGEQYF. The CDR3 region has the DNA TGTGCCAGCAGGCTACCCGGGACAGGGGGCGAGCAGTACTTC.